This T cell receptor (beta chain) was recorded in a study of blood T cell repertoires in COVID-19. This clone was picked up one time. CDR3 size: 13 residues. V lost 10 bases to trimming and J lost 0 bases, with 13 bases between them. Germline lookup yields CDR1 ENHRY and CDR2 SYGVKD. The table came from immunoSEQ multiplex PCR; TCRdb's copy has only in-frame clones and leaves some out. The top ten clones hold 1.2% of a sample with 350,000 to 450,000 clones, 80% to 90% of them seen once. The TCR was taken from a man between 35 and 55 years old with acute or convalescent COVID-19. The genes are TRBV10-3 and TRBJ2-7; weak D call: TRBD1 (5 bases). The material sequenced was peripheral blood. The CDR3 DNA follows: TGTGCCACCAGACCCAGGGACTCCTACGAGCAGTACTTC. Encoded protein: CATRPRDSYEQYF.